This T cell receptor (beta chain) was captured by sequencing in a study of blood T cells in healthy people across ages. A J-beta primer mix and a sample-barcoded 5' primer were used in a second PCR of about 7 to 12 cycles. Tagging of each cDNA molecule was performed by a template-switch adaptor with 12 random nucleotides. TCRdb reanalysed the 5' RACE reads using MiXCR and keeps one entry per CDR3 protein. The sample consists of more than 1 million distinct CDR3 sequences, over 35% of them appearing once. Caucasian individuals from Russia who were healthy and aged about 6 to 100 acted as donors. Each of the donors had approximately 10 milliliters of peripheral blood drawn into EDTA-treated Vacutainer tubes. Each sample used at least 6.5 million PBMCs. Germline CDR1 MNHEY, CDR2 SMNVEV (reference sequence). The CDR3 is 15 residues long. Trimming at V came to 5 bases and at J to 1 base, leaving 6 bases not matched to a gene.

The receptor comes from a woman aged 55 to 70 in good health. The chain combines TRBV27 with TRBJ2-5; TRBD2 aligns across 8 bases. Material for sequencing was blood. CDR3 amino acids: CASSLSTSAQETQYF. In DNA, the CDR3 is TGTGCCAGCAGTCTCTCGACTAGCGCCCAAGAGACCCAGTACTTC.